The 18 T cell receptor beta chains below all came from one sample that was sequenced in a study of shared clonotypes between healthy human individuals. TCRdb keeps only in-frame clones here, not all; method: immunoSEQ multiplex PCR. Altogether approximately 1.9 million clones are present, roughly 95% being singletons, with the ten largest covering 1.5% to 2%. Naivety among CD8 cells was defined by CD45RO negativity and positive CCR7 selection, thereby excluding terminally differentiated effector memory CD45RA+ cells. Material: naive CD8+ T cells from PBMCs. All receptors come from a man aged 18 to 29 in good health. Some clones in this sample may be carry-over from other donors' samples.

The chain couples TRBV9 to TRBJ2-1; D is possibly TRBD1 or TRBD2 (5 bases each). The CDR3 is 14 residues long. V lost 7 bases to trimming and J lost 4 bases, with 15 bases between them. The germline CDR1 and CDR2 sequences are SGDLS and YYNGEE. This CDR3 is CASSELEGYNEQFF. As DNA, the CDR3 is TGTGCCAGCTCGGAGCTAGAGGGGTACAATGAGCAGTTCTTC.

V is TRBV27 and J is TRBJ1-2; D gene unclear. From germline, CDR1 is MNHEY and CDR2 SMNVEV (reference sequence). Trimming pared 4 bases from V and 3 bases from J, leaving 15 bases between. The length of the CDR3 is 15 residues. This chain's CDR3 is CASSSPGGSYYGYTF. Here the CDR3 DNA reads TGTGCCAGCAGTTCCCCTGGCGGGTCGTACTATGGCTACACCTTC.

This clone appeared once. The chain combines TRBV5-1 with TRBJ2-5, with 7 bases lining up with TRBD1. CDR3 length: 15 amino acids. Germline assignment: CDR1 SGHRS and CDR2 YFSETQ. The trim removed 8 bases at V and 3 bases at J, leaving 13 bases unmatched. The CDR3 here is CASLDSTGAEETQYF. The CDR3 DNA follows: TGCGCCAGTTTAGACTCTACAGGGGCCGAAGAGACCCAGTACTTC.

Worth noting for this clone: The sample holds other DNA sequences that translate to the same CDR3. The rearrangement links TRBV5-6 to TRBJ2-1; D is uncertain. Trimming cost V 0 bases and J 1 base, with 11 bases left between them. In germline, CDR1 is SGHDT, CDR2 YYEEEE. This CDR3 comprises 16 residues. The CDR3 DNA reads TGTGCCAGCAGCTTGGAACGGCGATTATCCTACAATGAGCAGTTCTTC. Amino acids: CASSLERRLSYNEQFF.

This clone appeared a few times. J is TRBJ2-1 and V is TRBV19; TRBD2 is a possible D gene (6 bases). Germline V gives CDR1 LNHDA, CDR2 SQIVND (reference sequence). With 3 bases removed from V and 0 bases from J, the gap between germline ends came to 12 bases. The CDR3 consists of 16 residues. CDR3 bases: TGTGCCAGTAGTATTGGGGGGTGGGCCTCCTACAATGAGCAGTTCTTC. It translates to CASSIGGWASYNEQFF.

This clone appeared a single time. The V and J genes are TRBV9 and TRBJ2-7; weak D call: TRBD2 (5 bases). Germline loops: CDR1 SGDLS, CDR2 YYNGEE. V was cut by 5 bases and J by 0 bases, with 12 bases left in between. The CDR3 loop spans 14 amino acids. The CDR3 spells CASSESGFSYEQYF. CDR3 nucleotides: TGTGCCAGCAGTGAAAGCGGTTTCTCCTACGAGCAGTACTTC.

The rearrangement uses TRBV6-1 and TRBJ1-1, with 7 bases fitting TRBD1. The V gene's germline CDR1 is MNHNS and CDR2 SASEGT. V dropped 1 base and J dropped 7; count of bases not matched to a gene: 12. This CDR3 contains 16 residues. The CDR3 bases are TGTGCCAGCAGTGAAGGCCCGGGACAGCAACGCCTTGAAGCTTTCTTT. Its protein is CASSEGPGQQRLEAFF.

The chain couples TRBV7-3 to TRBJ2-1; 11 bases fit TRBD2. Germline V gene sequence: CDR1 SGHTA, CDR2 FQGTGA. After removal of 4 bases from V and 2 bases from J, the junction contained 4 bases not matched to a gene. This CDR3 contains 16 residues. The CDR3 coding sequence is TGTGCCAGCAGCTGGCTAGCGGGAGGTCCCTACAATGAGCAGTTCTTC. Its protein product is CASSWLAGGPYNEQFF.

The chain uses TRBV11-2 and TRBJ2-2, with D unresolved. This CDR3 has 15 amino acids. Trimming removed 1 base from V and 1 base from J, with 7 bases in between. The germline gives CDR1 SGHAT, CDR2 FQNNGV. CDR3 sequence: CASSLGVVNTGELFF. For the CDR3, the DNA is TGTGCCAGCAGCTTAGGGGTCGTGAACACCGGGGAGCTGTTTTTT.

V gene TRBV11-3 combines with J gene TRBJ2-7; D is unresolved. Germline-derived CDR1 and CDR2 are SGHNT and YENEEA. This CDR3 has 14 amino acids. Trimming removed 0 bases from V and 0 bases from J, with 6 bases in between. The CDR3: CASSLDGDSYEQYF. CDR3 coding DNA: TGTGCCAGCAGCTTAGATGGGGACTCCTACGAGCAGTACTTC.

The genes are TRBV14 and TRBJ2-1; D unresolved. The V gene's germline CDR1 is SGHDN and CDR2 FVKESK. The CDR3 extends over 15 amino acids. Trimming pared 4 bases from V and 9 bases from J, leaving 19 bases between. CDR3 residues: CASSPGRPQNTEQFF. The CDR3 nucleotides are TGTGCCAGCAGCCCCGGTCGACCACAAAACACTGAGCAGTTCTTC.

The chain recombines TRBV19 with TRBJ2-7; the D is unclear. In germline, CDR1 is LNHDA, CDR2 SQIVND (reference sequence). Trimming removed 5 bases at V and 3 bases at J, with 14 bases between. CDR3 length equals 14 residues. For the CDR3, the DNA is TGTGCCAGTAGTTTCTTTGGGGAATTCTACGAGCAGTACTTC. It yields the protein CASSFFGEFYEQYF.

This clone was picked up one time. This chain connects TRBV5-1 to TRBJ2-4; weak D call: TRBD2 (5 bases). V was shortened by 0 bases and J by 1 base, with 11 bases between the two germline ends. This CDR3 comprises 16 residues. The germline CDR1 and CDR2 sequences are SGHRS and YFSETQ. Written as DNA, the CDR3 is TGCGCCAGCAGCTTGGACGGAGGTGGGGCCAAAAACATTCAGTACTTC. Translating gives CASSLDGGGAKNIQYF.

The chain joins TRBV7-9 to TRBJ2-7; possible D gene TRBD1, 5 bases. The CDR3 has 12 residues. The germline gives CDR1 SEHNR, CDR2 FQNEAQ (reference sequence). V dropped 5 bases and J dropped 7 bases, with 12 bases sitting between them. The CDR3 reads CASSLQGWEQYF. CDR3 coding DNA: TGTGCCAGCAGCCTTCAGGGTTGGGAGCAGTACTTC. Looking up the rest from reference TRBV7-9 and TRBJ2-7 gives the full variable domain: DTGVSQNPRHKITKRGQNVTFRCDPISEHNRLYWYRQTLGQGPEFLTYFQNEAQLEKSRLLSDRFSAERPKGSFSTLEIQRTEQGDSAMYLCASSLQGWEQYFGPGTRLTVT.

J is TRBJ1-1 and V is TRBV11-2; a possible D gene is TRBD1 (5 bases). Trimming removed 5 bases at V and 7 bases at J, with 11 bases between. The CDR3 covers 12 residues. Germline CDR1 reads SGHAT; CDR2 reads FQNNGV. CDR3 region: CASSPGPREAFF. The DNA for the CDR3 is TGTGCCAGCAGCCCGGGACCGCGTGAAGCTTTCTTT.

CDR3 region: CASSPLPRAGEETQYF. DNA of the CDR3: TGTGCCAGCAGTCCCCTCCCCCGGGCGGGAGAAGAGACCCAGTACTTC. This rearrangement joins TRBV6-6 to TRBJ2-5; 7 bases fit TRBD2. The CDR3 has 16 residues. Germline lookup yields CDR1 MNHNY and CDR2 SVGAGI (reference sequence). V gave up 5 bases and J gave up 3 bases; unmatched junction bases: 12.

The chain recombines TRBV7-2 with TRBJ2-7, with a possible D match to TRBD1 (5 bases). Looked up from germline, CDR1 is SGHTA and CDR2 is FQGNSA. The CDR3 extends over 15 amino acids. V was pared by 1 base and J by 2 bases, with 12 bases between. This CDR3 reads CASSLGGPSPYEQYF. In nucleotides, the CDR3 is TGTGCCAGCAGCTTAGGGGGCCCCAGCCCCTACGAGCAGTACTTC.

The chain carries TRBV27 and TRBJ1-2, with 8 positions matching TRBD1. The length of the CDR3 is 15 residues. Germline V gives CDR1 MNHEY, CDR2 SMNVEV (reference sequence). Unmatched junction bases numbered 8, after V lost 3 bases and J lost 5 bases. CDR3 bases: TGTGCCAGCAGTTTTGACAGGGGCCCGGAGTATGGCTACACCTTC. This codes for CASSFDRGPEYGYTF.